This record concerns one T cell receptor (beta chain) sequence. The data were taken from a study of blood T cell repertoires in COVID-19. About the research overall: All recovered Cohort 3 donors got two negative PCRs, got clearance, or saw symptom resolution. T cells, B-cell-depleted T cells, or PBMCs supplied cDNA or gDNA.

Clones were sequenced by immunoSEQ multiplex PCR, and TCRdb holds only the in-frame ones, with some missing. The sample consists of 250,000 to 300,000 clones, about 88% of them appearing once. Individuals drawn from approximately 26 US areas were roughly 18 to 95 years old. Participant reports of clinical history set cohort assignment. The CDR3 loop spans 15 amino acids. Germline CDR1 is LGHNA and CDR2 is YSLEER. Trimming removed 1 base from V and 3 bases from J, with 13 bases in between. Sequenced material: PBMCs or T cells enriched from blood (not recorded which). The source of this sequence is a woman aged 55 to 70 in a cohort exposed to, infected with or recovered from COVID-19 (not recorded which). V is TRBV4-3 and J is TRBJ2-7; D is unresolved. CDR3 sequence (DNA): TGCGCCAGCAGCCAAGTATGGCTGTCAAACTACGAGCAGTACTTC. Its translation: CASSQVWLSNYEQYF.